This is a list of T cell receptor beta chains from one sample in a study of blood T cell repertoires in COVID-19. The data were produced by immunoSEQ multiplex PCR, yet TCRdb's version contains in-frame clones alone and is incomplete. The data hold about 170,000 clones, with about 80% observed a single time. The sequenced material came from peripheral blood. The source of these receptors is an elderly woman with acute or convalescent COVID-19. Both conserved end residues are part of each CDR3. The D gene is left open where the match is weak.

v_gene	j_gene	d_gene	CDR3aa
TRBV2	TRBJ1-5	.	CASSEDIARTYSNQPQHF
TRBV28	TRBJ1-3	TRBD1	CASSLYGQGGNTIYF
TRBV2	TRBJ1-4	.	CATPGQGSEKLFF
TRBV30	TRBJ2-4	.	CAGRDWKNIQYF
TRBV2	TRBJ2-3	TRBD1	CASSRDRGRGDTQYF
TRBV5-4	TRBJ2-7	TRBD2	CASSLAGRDEQYF
TRBV9	TRBJ2-5	TRBD2	CASTTGGGAPPQETQYF
TRBV19	TRBJ2-2	TRBD1	CASSIRGTGNTGELFF
TRBV16	TRBJ2-7	.	CASSTGYSYEQYF
TRBV5-1	TRBJ2-3	.	CASSSGPGGPSDTQYF
TRBV27	TRBJ2-3	.	CASSFDTVGVTDTQYF
TRBV5-4	TRBJ1-1	TRBD1	CASRWDRGGGEAFF
TRBV24-1	TRBJ1-5	.	CATSDAGGNQPQHF
TRBV11-3	TRBJ1-1	.	CASSSGLGTEAFF
TRBV19	TRBJ2-2	.	CASGDPGHINTGELFF
TRBV19	TRBJ2-7	.	CASSMQGSAYEQYF
TRBV2	TRBJ2-3	TRBD2	CASTLIPPILAGGRTDTQYF
TRBV12-3/TRBV12-4	TRBJ2-1	.	CASSLRGYNEQFF
TRBV4-3	TRBJ2-3	TRBD2	CASSQEPLAGDTQYF
TRBV5-1	TRBJ2-5	.	CASSLGGPGGRGETQYF
TRBV4-1	TRBJ1-2	.	CASSQGFAVANYGYTF
TRBV5-1	TRBJ2-7	TRBD2	CASTLAGGTYEQYF
TRBV24-1	TRBJ2-1	.	CATSSGPLYNEQFF
TRBV6-5	TRBJ1-6	TRBD1	CASSYDRDDSPLHF
TRBV5-1	TRBJ2-5	.	CASSLSAGERQTQYF
TRBV19	TRBJ2-1	.	CASSLSSGSYNEQFF
TRBV9	TRBJ1-2	.	CASSVATGGDDYGYTF
TRBV7-2	TRBJ2-1	TRBD2	CASTLGRGGHNEQFF
TRBV27	TRBJ2-5	TRBD1	CASSLTGQGSYQETQYF
TRBV27	TRBJ2-6	.	CASRFNSGANVLTF
TRBV7-2	TRBJ2-4	.	CASSLEAGYAKNIQYF
TRBV16	TRBJ1-4	.	CASSQAQGNEKLFF
TRBV7-2	TRBJ2-3	.	CASSFRLTDTQYF
TRBV19	TRBJ1-4	.	CASSISQGGEKLFF
TRBV7-9	TRBJ2-5	.	CASSLGAGPKETQYF
TRBV6-5	TRBJ2-7	TRBD1	CASSYGDRGLEQYF
TRBV5-4	TRBJ1-6	TRBD1	CACHAMRQGYNSPLHF
TRBV7-8	TRBJ2-3	.	CASSSRQYTDTQYF
TRBV19	TRBJ2-2	.	CASSVRLNTGELFF
TRBV6-2/TRBV6-3	TRBJ1-1	TRBD1	CASSWPQDRAMNTEAFF
TRBV5-4	TRBJ2-1	TRBD2	CASSRTSGSSYNEQFF
TRBV7-8	TRBJ1-3	.	CASNASPRGSGNTIYF
TRBV4-3	TRBJ2-1	TRBD2	CASSQDRLAGGIGEQFF
TRBV30	TRBJ2-7	TRBD2	CAWSVGTSGPLLFYEQYF
TRBV6-2/TRBV6-3	TRBJ2-7	TRBD1	CASSYGSQWDRTYEQYF
TRBV5-1	TRBJ1-2	TRBD1	CASSTLTGNLGYTF
TRBV7-9	TRBJ1-2	.	CASSSLRGSKGYTF
TRBV11-3	TRBJ2-1	.	CASSRNSYNEQFF
TRBV7-2	TRBJ2-2	.	CASSLLVGQNTGELFF
TRBV5-4	TRBJ1-5	.	CASSNADTNQPQHF
TRBV19	TRBJ1-5	.	CASGPGRGGDQPQHF
TRBV19	TRBJ1-4	TRBD1	CASSMGRQGGTNEKLFF
TRBV19	TRBJ1-1	.	CASQRTGTITEAFF
TRBV7-2	TRBJ2-7	TRBD1	CASSLEPGQGYEQYF
TRBV5-6	TRBJ2-7	TRBD1	CASSLGDRGYEQYF
TRBV28	TRBJ1-4	TRBD1	CASSLLTGATNEKLFF
TRBV28	TRBJ2-6	.	CASSGLNTLSGANVLTF
TRBV28	TRBJ2-7	.	CASLGGLPYEQYF
TRBV5-1	TRBJ2-2	.	CASSQGYETRPNTGELFF